One sample yielded the 25 T cell receptor beta chains listed below, sequenced in a study of blood T cell repertoires in COVID-19. Libraries were prepared by immunoSEQ multiplex PCR; TCRdb keeps only in-frame clonotypes and omits some of them. The sample lists 150,000 to 200,000 clones, roughly nine tenths occurring once. The material sequenced was peripheral blood. The receptors originated from a man between 18 and 35 years old who had recovered from COVID-19.

The J gene is TRBJ2-1, the V gene TRBV19; 9 bases line up with TRBD2. The CDR3 consists of 14 residues. Germline-derived CDR1 and CDR2 are LNHDA and SQIVND (reference sequence). Unmatched junction bases numbered 9, after V lost 5 bases and J lost 10 bases. CDR3 residues: CASSFLAGPREQFF. CDR3 in DNA: TGTGCCAGTAGTTTCCTAGCGGGGCCACGAGAGCAGTTCTTC.

The chain combines TRBV4-3 with TRBJ1-4; D gene uncertain. Germline V gene data show CDR1 as LGHNA and CDR2 as YSLEER. Between the trimmed V and J ends, which lost 5 bases and 7 bases, there was a span of 11 bases. The CDR3 has 13 amino acids. Here the CDR3 DNA reads TGCGCCAGCAGCTTGGTGCTTAGTGAAAAACTGTTTTTT. It yields the protein CASSLVLSEKLFF.

This chain links TRBV2 with TRBJ2-7; tentative D call: TRBD1 (6 bases). The CDR3 covers 12 residues. V lost 4 bases to trimming and J lost 7 bases, with 11 bases between them. Germline V CDR1 and CDR2: SNHLY, FYNNEI. CDR3 region: CASSAGQREQYF. The CDR3 DNA follows: TGTGCCAGCAGTGCTGGACAGCGTGAGCAGTACTTC.

The rearrangement links TRBV7-2 to TRBJ2-1; D is unclear. V was pared by 1 base and J by 9 bases, with 10 bases between. This CDR3 has 13 amino acids. CDR1 is SGHTA and CDR2 is FQGNSA in the germline V gene. The DNA of the CDR3 is TGTGCCAGCAGCTTAGTACGCGCCACTGAGCAGTTCTTC. Translation: CASSLVRATEQFF.

The chain uses TRBV6-2 or TRBV6-3 and TRBJ1-2, with D possibly being TRBD1 (5 bases). Germline CDR1 and CDR2: MNHEY and SVGEGT. The V gene lost 4 bases and the J gene lost 4 bases, with 10 bases spanning the gap. The CDR3 runs 13 residues. CDR3 sequence reads: CASSSPGIYGYTF. The CDR3 DNA is TGTGCCAGCAGTTCGCCAGGGATCTATGGCTACACCTTC.

The rearrangement links TRBV9 to TRBJ1-1; weak D call: TRBD1 (6 bases). V was trimmed by 10 bases and J by 2 bases, leaving 21 bases between them. Per germline, CDR1 SGDLS and CDR2 YYNGEE. The CDR3 runs 15 residues. The CDR3 region has the DNA TGTGCCCCCCTAGGGGGGGCCCTATTAAACACTGAAGCTTTCTTT. Translating gives CAPLGGALLNTEAFF. The full variable domain, in which reference TRBV9 and TRBJ1-1 provide the parts outside the CDR3, is DSGVTQTPKHLITATGQRVTLRCSPRSGDLSVYWYQQSLDQGLQFLIQYYNGEERAKGNILERFSAQQFPDLHSELNLSSLELGDSALYFCAPLGGALLNTEAFFGQGTRLTVV.

This chain uses TRBV4-2 with TRBJ1-3; TRBD1 might be the D (5 bases). Deletions cut 4 bases from V and 0 bases from J, with 10 bases between. This CDR3 is built from 15 residues. Germline V lookup: CDR1 LGHNA, CDR2 YNFKEQ. In DNA form, the CDR3 reads TGTGCCAGCAGCCGACCGGGGGACTCTGGAAACACCATATATTTT. This translates into CASSRPGDSGNTIYF.

The V gene is TRBV29-1, the J gene TRBJ2-7, with a possible D match to TRBD1 (6 bases). Germline loops: CDR1 SQVTM, CDR2 ANQGSEA. This CDR3 is 14 amino acids long. Between the trimmed V and J ends, which lost 1 base and 4 bases, there was a span of 14 bases. The CDR3 reads CSVEGLGAPYEQYF. The DNA of the CDR3 is TGCAGCGTTGAAGGTCTGGGGGCACCATACGAGCAGTACTTC.

This chain connects TRBV7-9 to TRBJ2-2, with TRBD2 as a possible D gene (6 bases). Per the germline V gene, CDR1 is SEHNR and CDR2 is FQNEAQ (reference sequence). This CDR3 is 16 amino acids long. V was shortened by 1 base and J by 5 bases, with 14 bases between the two germline ends. The CDR3 coding sequence is TGTGCCAGCAGCTTAGTAAAGGCTGGGAGGACCGGGGAGCTGTTTTTT. It codes for CASSLVKAGRTGELFF. The full variable domain, completed using reference TRBV7-9 and TRBJ2-2, is DTGVSQNPRHKITKRGQNVTFRCDPISEHNRLYWYRQTLGQGPEFLTYFQNEAQLEKSRLLSDRFSAERPKGSFSTLEIQRTEQGDSAMYLCASSLVKAGRTGELFFGEGSRLTVL.

The genes are TRBV3-1 (or the pseudogene TRBV3-2) and TRBJ2-2; TRBD1 matches 7 bases. J was trimmed by 7 bases and V by 7 bases; bases with no gene match: 15. CDR3 size: 16 residues. Germline V gives CDR1 LGHDT, CDR2 YNNKEL (reference sequence). The CDR3 is CASKLNRDSVIGELFF. CDR3 bases: TGTGCCAGCAAACTAAATCGGGACAGCGTAATCGGGGAGCTGTTTTTT.

The chain joins TRBV28 to TRBJ2-7; D is unclear. Germline V lookup: CDR1 MDHEN, CDR2 SYDVKM. Trimming pared 4 bases from V and 3 bases from J, leaving 7 bases between. This CDR3 has 12 residues. This CDR3 is CASSSTSYEQYF. The CDR3 DNA reads as TGTGCCAGCAGTTCAACCAGCTACGAGCAGTACTTC. The variable domain in full, with the rest retrieved from reference TRBV28 and TRBJ2-7, is DVKVTQSSRYLVKRTGEKVFLECVQDMDHENMFWYRQDPGLGLRLIYFSYDVKMKEKGDIPEGYSVSREKKERFSLILESASTNQTSMYLCASSSTSYEQYFGPGTRLTVT.

The V and J genes are TRBV7-9 and TRBJ1-2, with a tentative D call TRBD1 (6 bases). The CDR3 length is 14 residues. Germline assignment: CDR1 SEHNR and CDR2 FQNEAQ (reference sequence). V lost 6 bases and J 7 bases, leaving 18 bases between the germline ends. CDR3 in DNA: TGTGCCAGCAGTTACCCTCACAGGGTTAGTGGCTACACCTTC. Translation gives CASSYPHRVSGYTF.

The chain links TRBV6-6 to TRBJ2-7; D is perhaps TRBD2 (6 bases). From germline, CDR1 is MNHNY and CDR2 SVGAGI (reference sequence). The CDR3 is 15 amino acids. Trimming left V 5 bases short and J 2 bases short, with 16 bases between. CDR3 protein: CASSGGDGSAYEQYF. CDR3 in DNA: TGTGCCAGCAGTGGAGGGGACGGGAGCGCCTACGAGCAGTACTTC.

The chain is built from TRBV5-6 and TRBJ2-7, with a weak D call TRBD1 (5 bases). Deletions cut 5 bases from V and 2 bases from J, with 11 bases between. The length of the CDR3 is 13 residues. Germline CDR1 is SGHDT and CDR2 is YYEEEE. In nucleotides, the CDR3 is TGTGCCAGCAGTCCAGGACACCCCTACGAGCAGTACTTC. Amino acid sequence: CASSPGHPYEQYF.

This clone was observed a handful of times. The V gene is TRBV10-2, the J gene TRBJ2-7; 7 bases map to TRBD2. The CDR3 is 15 residues long. Unmatched junction bases numbered 8, after V lost 4 bases and J lost 2 bases. Germline V gene sequence: CDR1 WSHSY, CDR2 SAAADI. CDR3 amino acids: CASSALAEGTYEQYF. CDR3 coding DNA: TGCGCCAGCAGTGCGCTAGCGGAGGGGACCTACGAGCAGTACTTC.

The chain links TRBV10-3 to TRBJ1-1; 8 bases are shared with TRBD1. The CDR3 totals 15 residues. Germline CDR1 ENHRY, CDR2 SYGVKD. After removal of 10 bases from V and 1 base from J, the junction contained 11 bases not matched to a gene. CDR3 protein: CATKQGGSANTEAFF. Here the CDR3 DNA reads TGTGCCACCAAACAGGGGGGAAGTGCGAACACTGAAGCTTTCTTT.

The V gene is TRBV7-2, the J gene TRBJ2-1, with D hard to call. Deletions cut 7 bases from V and 9 bases from J, with 22 bases between. The CDR3 is made up of 15 amino acids. Germline CDR1 and CDR2: SGHTA and FQGNSA. The CDR3 is CASTPRRLQGGEQFF. The CDR3 bases are TGTGCCAGCACCCCCCGTCGCCTTCAAGGCGGTGAGCAGTTCTTC.

This clone was seen a handful of times. V and J are TRBV12-3 or TRBV12-4 and TRBJ2-7; the D gene is possibly TRBD2 (5 bases). V lost 5 bases and J 5 bases, leaving 10 bases between the germline ends. CDR3 length equals 12 residues. The CDR3 region is CASSVLEDEQYF. The CDR3 DNA reads as TGTGCCAGCAGTGTACTGGAGGACGAGCAGTACTTC.

Concerning this clone itself: The junction does not match germline at one end; this may be a read error. The chain uses TRBV7-7 and TRBJ2-1; 7 positions match TRBD2. CDR1 and CDR2 (germline): SSHAT, FNYEAQ (reference sequence). The CDR3 is 16 amino acids. The DNA of the CDR3 is TGTGCTAGCAGCTTAGCGGCGGGAGCCGGCGGCAATGAGCAGTTCTTC. Encoded protein: CASSLAAGAGGNEQFF.

This chain uses TRBV9 with TRBJ2-1; weak D call: TRBD2 (5 bases). Trimming removed 4 bases at V and 9 bases at J, with 8 bases between. The CDR3 contains 11 residues. Germline CDR1 reads SGDLS; CDR2 reads YYNGEE. CDR3 DNA sequence: TGTGCCAGCAGCTTCAGCGGTGAGCAGTTCTTC. This codes for CASSFSGEQFF.

J is TRBJ2-7 and V is TRBV7-9; D possibly corresponds to TRBD2 (5 bases). V was cut by 5 bases and J by 6 bases, with 17 bases left in between. The CDR3 extends over 14 amino acids. Germline V gene data show CDR1 as SEHNR and CDR2 as FQNEAQ (reference sequence). For the CDR3, the DNA is TGTGCCAGCAGCCTGACGGGAAGCTCGGTCGAGCAGTACTTC. This codes for CASSLTGSSVEQYF.

This chain uses TRBV28 with TRBJ1-2, with D hard to call. Germline V lookup: CDR1 MDHEN, CDR2 SYDVKM. The CDR3 has 15 residues. The V and J ends lost 6 bases and 5 bases respectively, with 19 bases between them. The CDR3 nucleotides read TGTGCCAGCAGACCCCAAAGAGGGCAGAGGTATGGCTACACCTTC. Translated: CASRPQRGQRYGYTF.

The chain has TRBV13 and TRBJ2-3; 9 bases match TRBD2. J was trimmed by 3 bases and V by 2 bases; bases with no gene match: 9. The CDR3 has 17 amino acids. Germline V gives CDR1 PRHDT, CDR2 FYEKMQ (reference sequence). The CDR3 DNA follows: TGTGCCAGCAGCTTAACCCCTTGGGCGGGAGGGACAGATACGCAGTATTTT. Its protein product is CASSLTPWAGGTDTQYF.

The V and J genes are TRBV4-1 and TRBJ2-5; TRBD1 agrees at 8 bases. The CDR3 totals 14 residues. The germline V gene encodes CDR1 MGHRA and CDR2 YSYEKL. V was clipped by 4 bases and J by 3 bases; unmatched bases: 4. DNA for the CDR3: TGCGCCAGCAGCCCGACAGGGGCAAAAGAGACCCAGTACTTC. Its translation is CASSPTGAKETQYF.

The CDR3 loop reads CASSDRRGRVNQPQHF. The CDR3 DNA follows: TGTGCCAGCAGTGATCGTAGGGGGAGAGTCAATCAGCCCCAGCATTTT. The V and J genes are TRBV2 and TRBJ1-5; D perhaps matches TRBD1 (6 bases). Germline CDR1 SNHLY, CDR2 FYNNEI. The CDR3 has 16 residues. V was cut by 3 bases and J by 3 bases, with 15 bases left in between.